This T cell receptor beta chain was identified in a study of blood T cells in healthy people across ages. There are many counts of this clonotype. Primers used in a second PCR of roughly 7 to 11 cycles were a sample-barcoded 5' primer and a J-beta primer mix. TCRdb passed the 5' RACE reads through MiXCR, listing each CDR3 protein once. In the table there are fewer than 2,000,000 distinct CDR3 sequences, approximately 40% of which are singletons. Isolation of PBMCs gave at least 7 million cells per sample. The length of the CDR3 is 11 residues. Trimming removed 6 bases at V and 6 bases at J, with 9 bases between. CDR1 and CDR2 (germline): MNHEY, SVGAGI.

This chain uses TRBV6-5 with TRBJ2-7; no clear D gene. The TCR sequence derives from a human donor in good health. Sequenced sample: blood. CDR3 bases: TGTGCCAGCAGCCCAGGTTTCGAGCAGTACTTC. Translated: CASSPGFEQYF.